The 3 T cell receptor beta chains listed next were all sequenced from one sample in a study of blood T cell repertoires in COVID-19. Profiled with immunoSEQ multiplex PCR; TCRdb holds only in-frame clones, not every one. Altogether under 350,000 clones are present, about 86% being singletons, with the ten largest covering 4% to 5%. Sequencing was carried out using PBMCs or T cells enriched from blood (not recorded which). All receptors derive from a middle-aged woman with acute COVID-19.

The rearrangement links TRBV4-3 to TRBJ1-3; tentative D call: TRBD1 (5 bases). Trimming left V 0 bases short and J 1 base short, with 13 bases between. The germline CDR1 and CDR2 sequences are LGHNA and YSLEER. This CDR3 spans 17 amino acids. This CDR3 reads CASSQDPQGSSGNTIYF. Here the CDR3 DNA reads TGCGCCAGCAGCCAAGATCCCCAGGGATCGTCTGGAAACACCATATATTTT.

The V call is TRBV7-2, the J call TRBJ1-4; TRBD1 is a possible D gene (5 bases). V gave up 2 bases and J gave up 7 bases, with 8 bases separating them. CDR1 is SGHTA and CDR2 is FQGNSA in the germline V gene. CDR3 length: 13 residues. The CDR3 DNA is TGTGCCAGCAGCTTATGGGGACTTGAAAAACTGTTTTTT. It codes for CASSLWGLEKLFF. Supplemented by reference TRBV7-2 and TRBJ1-4, the full variable domain reads GAGVSQSPSNKVTEKGKDVELRCDPISGHTALYWYRQSLGQGLEFLIYFQGNSAPDKSGLPSDRFSAERTGGSVSTLTIQRTQQEDSAVYLCASSLWGLEKLFFGSGTQLSVL.

This chain links TRBV3-1 (or the pseudogene TRBV3-2) with TRBJ2-6; unclear D gene. CDR3 size: 15 residues. The germline V gene encodes CDR1 LGHDT and CDR2 YNNKEL (reference sequence). The V end was cut by 2 bases, the J end by 4 bases, with 9 bases between. The CDR3 nucleotides read TGTGCCAGCAGCCAAAGGAAGAGGGGGGCCAACGTCCTGACTTTC. Amino acid sequence: CASSQRKRGANVLTF.